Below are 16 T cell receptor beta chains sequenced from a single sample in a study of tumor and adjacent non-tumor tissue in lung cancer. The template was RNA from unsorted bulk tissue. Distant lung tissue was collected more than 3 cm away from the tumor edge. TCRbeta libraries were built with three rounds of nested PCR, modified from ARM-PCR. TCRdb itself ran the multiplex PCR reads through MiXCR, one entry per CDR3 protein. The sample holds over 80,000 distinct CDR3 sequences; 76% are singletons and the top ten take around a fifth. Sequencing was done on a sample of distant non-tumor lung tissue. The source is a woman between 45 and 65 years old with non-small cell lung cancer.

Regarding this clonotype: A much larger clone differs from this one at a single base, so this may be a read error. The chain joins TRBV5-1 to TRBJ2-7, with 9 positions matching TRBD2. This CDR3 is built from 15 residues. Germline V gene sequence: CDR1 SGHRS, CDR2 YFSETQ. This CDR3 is CASSAAGTSFVELYF. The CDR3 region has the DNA TGCGCCAGCAGCGCCGCCGGGACTAGCTTCGTCGAGCTGTACTTC.

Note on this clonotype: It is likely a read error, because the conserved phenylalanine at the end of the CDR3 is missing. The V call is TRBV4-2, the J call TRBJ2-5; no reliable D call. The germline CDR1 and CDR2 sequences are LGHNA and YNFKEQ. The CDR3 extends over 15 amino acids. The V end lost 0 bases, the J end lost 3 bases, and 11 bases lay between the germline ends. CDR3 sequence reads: CASSQDRRHKETQYY. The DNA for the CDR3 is TGTGCCAGCAGCCAAGACCGGCGCCACAAAGAGACCCAGTACTAC.

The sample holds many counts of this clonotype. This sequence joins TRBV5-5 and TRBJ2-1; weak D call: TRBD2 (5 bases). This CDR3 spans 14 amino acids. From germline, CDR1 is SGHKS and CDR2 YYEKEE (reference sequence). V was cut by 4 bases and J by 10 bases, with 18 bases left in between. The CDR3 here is CASSQDSSPWEQFF. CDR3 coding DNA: TGTGCCAGCAGCCAGGACTCTTCCCCATGGGAGCAGTTCTTC. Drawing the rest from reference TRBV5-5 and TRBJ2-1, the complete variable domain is DAGVTQSPTHLIKTRGQQVTLRCSPISGHKSVSWYQQVLGQGPQFIFQYYEKEERGRGNFPDRFSARQFPNYSSELNVNALLLGDSALYLCASSQDSSPWEQFFGPGTRLTVL.

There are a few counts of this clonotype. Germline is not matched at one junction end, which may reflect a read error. Here the CDR3 DNA reads TGTGCCAGCAGTTTAGAGTCGGGAGCGAACACTGAAGCTTTCTTT. Translated, it gives CASSLESGANTEAFF. This sequence joins TRBV11-2 and TRBJ1-1; D is unresolved. Germline V gives CDR1 SGHAT, CDR2 FQNNGV. This CDR3 has 15 residues.

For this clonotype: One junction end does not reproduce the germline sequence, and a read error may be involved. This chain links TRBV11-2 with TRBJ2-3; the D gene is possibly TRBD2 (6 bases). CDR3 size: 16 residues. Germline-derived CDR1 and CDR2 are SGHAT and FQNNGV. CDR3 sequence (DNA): TGTGTCAGCAGCTTAGGGGTCCTAACTAGCACAGATATGGAGTATTTT. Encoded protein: CVSSLGVLTSTDMEYF.

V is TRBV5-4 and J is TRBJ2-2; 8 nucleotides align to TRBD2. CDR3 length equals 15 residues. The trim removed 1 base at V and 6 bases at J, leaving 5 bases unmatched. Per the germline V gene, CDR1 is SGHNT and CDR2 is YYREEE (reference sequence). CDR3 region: CASSLKRGPSGELFF. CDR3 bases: TGTGCCAGCAGCTTGAAGCGGGGGCCGTCCGGGGAGCTGTTTTTT.

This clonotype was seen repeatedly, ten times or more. CDR3: CASSEAWGRDEQFF. The CDR3 bases are TGTGCCAGCAGTGAAGCGTGGGGAAGGGATGAGCAGTTCTTC. The rearrangement uses TRBV6-1 and TRBJ2-1; D unresolved. Deletions cut 0 bases from V and 8 bases from J, with 11 bases between. CDR3 length equals 14 residues. Germline V CDR1 and CDR2: MNHNS, SASEGT.

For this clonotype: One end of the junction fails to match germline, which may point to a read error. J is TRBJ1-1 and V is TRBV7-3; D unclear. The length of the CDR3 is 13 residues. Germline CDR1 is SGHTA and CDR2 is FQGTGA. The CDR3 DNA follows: TGTGCCAGCAGCCCTTACCTGAACACTGGAGCTTTCTTT. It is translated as CASSPYLNTGAFF.

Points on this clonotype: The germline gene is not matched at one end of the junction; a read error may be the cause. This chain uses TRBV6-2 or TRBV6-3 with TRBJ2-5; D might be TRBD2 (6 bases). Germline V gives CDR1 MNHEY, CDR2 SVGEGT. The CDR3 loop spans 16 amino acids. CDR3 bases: TGTGCCAGCAGTTACGCTGGAGGGGCTACCCAAGAAACCCAGTACTTC. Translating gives CASSYAGGATQETQYF.

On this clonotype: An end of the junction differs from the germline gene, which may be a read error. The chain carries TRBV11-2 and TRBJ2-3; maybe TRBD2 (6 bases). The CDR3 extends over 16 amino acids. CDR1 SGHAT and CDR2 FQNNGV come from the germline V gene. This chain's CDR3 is CASSPVDYPLPDAQYF. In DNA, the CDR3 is TGTGCCAGCAGCCCGGTGGACTACCCGCTTCCAGATGCGCAGTATTTT. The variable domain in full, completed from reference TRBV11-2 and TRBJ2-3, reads EAGVAQSPRYKIIEKRQSVAFWCNPISGHATLYWYQQILGQGPKLLIQFQNNGVVDDSQLPKDRFSAERLKGVDSTLKIQPAKLEDSAVYLCASSPVDYPLPDAQYFGPGTRLTVL.

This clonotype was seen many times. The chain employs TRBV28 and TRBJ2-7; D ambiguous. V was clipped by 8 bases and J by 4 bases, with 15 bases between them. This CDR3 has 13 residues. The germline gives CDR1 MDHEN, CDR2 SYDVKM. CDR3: CASVDGSRYEQYF. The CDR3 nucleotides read TGTGCCAGCGTAGACGGTTCTAGGTACGAGCAGTACTTC.

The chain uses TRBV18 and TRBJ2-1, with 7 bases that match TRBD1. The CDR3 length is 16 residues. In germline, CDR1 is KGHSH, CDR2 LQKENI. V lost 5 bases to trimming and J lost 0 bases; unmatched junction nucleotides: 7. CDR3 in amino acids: CASSFRTGSSYNEQFF. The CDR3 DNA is TGTGCCAGCTCATTCAGGACAGGTAGCTCCTACAATGAGCAGTTCTTC. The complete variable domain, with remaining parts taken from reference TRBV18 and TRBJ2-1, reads NAGVMQNPRHLVRRRGQEARLRCSPMKGHSHVYWYRQLPEEGLKFMVYLQKENIIDESGMPKERFSAEFPKEGPSILRIQQVVRGDSAAYFCASSFRTGSSYNEQFFGPGTRLTVL.

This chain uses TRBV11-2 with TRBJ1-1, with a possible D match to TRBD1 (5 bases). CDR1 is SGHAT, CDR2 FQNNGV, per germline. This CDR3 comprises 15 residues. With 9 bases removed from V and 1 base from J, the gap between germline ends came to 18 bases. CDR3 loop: CARNLEPGTNTEAFF. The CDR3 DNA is TGTGCCAGGAACTTAGAGCCGGGGACGAACACTGAAGCTTTCTTT. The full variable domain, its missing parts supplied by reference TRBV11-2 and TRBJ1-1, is EAGVAQSPRYKIIEKRQSVAFWCNPISGHATLYWYQQILGQGPKLLIQFQNNGVVDDSQLPKDRFSAERLKGVDSTLKIQPAKLEDSAVYLCARNLEPGTNTEAFFGQGTRLTVV.

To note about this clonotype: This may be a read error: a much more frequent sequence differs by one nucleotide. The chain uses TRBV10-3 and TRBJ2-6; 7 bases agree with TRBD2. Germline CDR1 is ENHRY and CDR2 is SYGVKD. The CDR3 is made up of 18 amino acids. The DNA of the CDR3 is TGTGCCATCAGTGGGATAGCGGGCCCACTCTCTGGGGCCAACGTCCCGACTTTC. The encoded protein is CAISGIAGPLSGANVPTF.

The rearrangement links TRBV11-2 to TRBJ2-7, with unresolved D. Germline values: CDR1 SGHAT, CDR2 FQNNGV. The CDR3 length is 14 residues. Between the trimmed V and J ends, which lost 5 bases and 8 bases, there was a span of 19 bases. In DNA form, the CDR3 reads TGTGCCAGCAGCCTGACGGACGCTGCCTGCAAGCAGTACTTC. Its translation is CASSLTDAACKQYF.

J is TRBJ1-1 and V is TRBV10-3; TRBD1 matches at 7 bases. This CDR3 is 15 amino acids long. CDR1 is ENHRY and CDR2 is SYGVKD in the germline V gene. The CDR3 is CVVSESTGFGAEAFF. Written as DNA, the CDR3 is TGTGTAGTCAGTGAGTCGACAGGGTTTGGAGCTGAAGCTTTCTTT.